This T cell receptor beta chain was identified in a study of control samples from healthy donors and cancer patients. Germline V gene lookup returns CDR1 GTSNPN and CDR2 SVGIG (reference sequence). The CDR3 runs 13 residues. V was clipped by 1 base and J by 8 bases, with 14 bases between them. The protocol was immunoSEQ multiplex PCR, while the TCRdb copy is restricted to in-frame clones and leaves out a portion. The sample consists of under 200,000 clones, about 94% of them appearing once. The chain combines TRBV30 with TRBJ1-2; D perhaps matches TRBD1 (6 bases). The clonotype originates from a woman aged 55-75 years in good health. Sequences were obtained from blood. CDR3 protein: CAWSAGGAKGYTF. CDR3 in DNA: TGTGCCTGGAGTGCGGGGGGGGCGAAGGGCTACACCTTC.